One T cell receptor (beta chain) is described in this entry. Its specificity is unknown. The record originates from a study of cytomegalovirus exposure and HLA in healthy donors. General study results and limits: The study put around 180 TCR beta chains on its list as cytomegalovirus-associated.

The PCR made use of 60 Vbeta and 13 Jbeta primers. Only in-frame clones appear in the TCRdb table, and some are missing; sequencing was by immunoSEQ multiplex PCR. The sample carries around 110,000 clones, about 70% recorded once. Source material: PBMCs. The TCR was taken from a woman aged 25 to 39 in good health and CMV-seronegative.

The CDR3 reads CSGGHGSYNEQFF. The CDR3, as DNA: TGCAGCGGGGGGCACGGATCCTACAATGAGCAGTTCTTC. This chain uses TRBV29-1 with TRBJ2-1, with a tentative D call TRBD1 (6 bases). Germline lookup yields CDR1 SQVTM and CDR2 ANQGSEA. The CDR3 length is 13 residues. Trimming left V 7 bases short and J 1 base short, with 11 bases between.